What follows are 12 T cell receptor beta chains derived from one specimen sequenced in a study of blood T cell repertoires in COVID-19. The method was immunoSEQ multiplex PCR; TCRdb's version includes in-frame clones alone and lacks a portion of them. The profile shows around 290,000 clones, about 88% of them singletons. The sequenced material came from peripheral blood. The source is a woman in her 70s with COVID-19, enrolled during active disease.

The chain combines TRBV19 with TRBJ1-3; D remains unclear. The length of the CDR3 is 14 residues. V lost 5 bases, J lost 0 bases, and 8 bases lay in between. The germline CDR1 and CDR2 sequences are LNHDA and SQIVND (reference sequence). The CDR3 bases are TGTGCCAGTAGTGTCACCGGCTCTGGAAACACCATATATTTT. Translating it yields CASSVTGSGNTIYF.

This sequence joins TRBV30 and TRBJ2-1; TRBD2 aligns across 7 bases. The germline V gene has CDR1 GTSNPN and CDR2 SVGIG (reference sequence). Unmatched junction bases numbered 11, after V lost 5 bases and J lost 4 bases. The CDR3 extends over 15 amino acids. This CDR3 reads CAWVPGGRLYNEQFF. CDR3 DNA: TGTGCCTGGGTTCCGGGGGGACGGCTATACAATGAGCAGTTCTTC.

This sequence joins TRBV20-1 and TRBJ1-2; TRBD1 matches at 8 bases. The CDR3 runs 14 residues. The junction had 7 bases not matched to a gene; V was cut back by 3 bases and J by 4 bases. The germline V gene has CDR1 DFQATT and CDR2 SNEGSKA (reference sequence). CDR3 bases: TGCAGTGCTAGTTTGCCAGGGGGCGGCTATGGCTACACCTTC. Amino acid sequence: CSASLPGGGYGYTF.

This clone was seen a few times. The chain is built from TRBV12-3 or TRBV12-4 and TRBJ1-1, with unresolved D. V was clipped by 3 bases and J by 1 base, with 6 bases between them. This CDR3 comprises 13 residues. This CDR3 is CASSFLRNTEAFF. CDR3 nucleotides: TGTGCCAGCAGTTTTTTGAGGAACACTGAAGCTTTCTTT.

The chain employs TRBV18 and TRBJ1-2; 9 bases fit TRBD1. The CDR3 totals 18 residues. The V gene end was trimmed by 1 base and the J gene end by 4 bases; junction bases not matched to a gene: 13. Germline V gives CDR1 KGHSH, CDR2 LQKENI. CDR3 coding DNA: TGTGCCAGCTCACCACGAAGGGTAGAGGGACAGGGCCTCTATGGCTACACCTTC. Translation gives CASSPRRVEGQGLYGYTF.

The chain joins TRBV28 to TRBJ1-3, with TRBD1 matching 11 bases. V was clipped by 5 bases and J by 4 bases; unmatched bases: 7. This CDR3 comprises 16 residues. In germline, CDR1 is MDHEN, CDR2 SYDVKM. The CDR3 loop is CASSQGTGGTGNTIYF. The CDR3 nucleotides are TGTGCCAGCAGTCAGGGGACAGGGGGTACAGGAAACACCATATATTTT.

CDR3 sequence (DNA): TGTGCCAGCAGCTTAATGCCAAGCGGGGGGCCCTCTGGGGCCAACGTCCTGACTTTC. Its protein is CASSLMPSGGPSGANVLTF. The J gene is TRBJ2-6, the V gene TRBV7-3, with TRBD2 matching over 9 bases. V was pared by 1 base and J by 0 bases, with 7 bases of the junction left unmatched. The CDR3 runs to 19 residues. Germline assignment: CDR1 SGHTA and CDR2 FQGTGA.

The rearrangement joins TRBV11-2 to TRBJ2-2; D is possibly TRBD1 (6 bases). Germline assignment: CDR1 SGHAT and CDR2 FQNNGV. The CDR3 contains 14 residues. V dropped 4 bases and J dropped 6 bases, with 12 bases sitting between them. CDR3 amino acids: CASSSSRGPGELFF. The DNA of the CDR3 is TGTGCCAGCAGCTCGTCCAGGGGACCCGGGGAGCTGTTTTTT. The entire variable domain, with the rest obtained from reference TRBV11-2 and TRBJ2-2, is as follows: EAGVAQSPRYKIIEKRQSVAFWCNPISGHATLYWYQQILGQGPKLLIQFQNNGVVDDSQLPKDRFSAERLKGVDSTLKIQPAKLEDSAVYLCASSSSRGPGELFFGEGSRLTVL.

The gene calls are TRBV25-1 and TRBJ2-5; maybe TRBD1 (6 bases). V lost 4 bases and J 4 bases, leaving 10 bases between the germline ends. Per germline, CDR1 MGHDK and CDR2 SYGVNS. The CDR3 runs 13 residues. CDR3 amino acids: CASSGPTGETQYF. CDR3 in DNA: TGTGCCAGCAGTGGTCCGACAGGAGAGACCCAGTACTTC.

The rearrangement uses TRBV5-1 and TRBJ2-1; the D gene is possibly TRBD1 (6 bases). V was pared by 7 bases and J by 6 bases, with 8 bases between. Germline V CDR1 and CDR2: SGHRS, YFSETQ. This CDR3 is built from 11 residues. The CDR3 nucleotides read TGCGCCAGCCTACAGGGCAATGAGCAGTTCTTC. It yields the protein CASLQGNEQFF.

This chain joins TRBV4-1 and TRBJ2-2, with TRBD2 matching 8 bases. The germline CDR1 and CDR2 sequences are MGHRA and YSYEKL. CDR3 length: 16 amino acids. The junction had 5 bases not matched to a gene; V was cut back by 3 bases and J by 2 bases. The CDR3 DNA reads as TGCGCCAGCAGCCACCAGGCGGGGGGCAACACCGGGGAGCTGTTTTTT. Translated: CASSHQAGGNTGELFF.

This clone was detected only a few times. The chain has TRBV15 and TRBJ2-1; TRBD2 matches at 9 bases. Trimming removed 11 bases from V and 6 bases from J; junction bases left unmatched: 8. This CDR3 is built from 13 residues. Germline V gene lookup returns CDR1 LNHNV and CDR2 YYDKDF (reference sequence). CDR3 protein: CAAEARGGNEQFF. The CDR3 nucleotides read TGTGCCGCCGAGGCGCGGGGGGGCAATGAGCAGTTCTTC.